One and the same sample provided the 2 T cell receptor beta chains below, sequenced in a study of human T cells and chemical hapten exposure. From the RACE reads, TCRdb called clonotypes with MiXCR, one entry per CDR3 protein. The sample includes approximately 97,000 distinct CDR3 sequences, approximately 9% of them seen just once. Specified time point: healthy volunteer bleed at 2 weeks. Whole blood that had not been fractionated was the source of extracted total RNA. Sequencing was carried out using whole blood. The receptors come from a female donor in good health. Some clones in this sample may be carry-over from other donors' samples.

The sample holds a few counts of this clonotype. The J gene is TRBJ1-2, the V gene TRBV7-2; no reliable D call. CDR1 SGHTA and CDR2 FQGNSA come from the germline V gene. Trimming left V 1 base short and J 9 bases short, with 12 bases between. The CDR3 has 13 amino acids. In DNA form, the CDR3 reads TGTGCCAGCAGCTTAGGACTGGCTAGGAGCTACACCTTC. It encodes CASSLGLARSYTF.

As for this clonotype: A clone one base away is much larger, so this may be a read error. This chain joins TRBV29-1 and TRBJ2-7; a possible D gene is TRBD2 (5 bases). CDR3 length equals 13 residues. Germline V lookup: CDR1 SQVTM, CDR2 ANQGSEA. For the CDR3, the DNA is TGCAGCACAAGAGCGGAAAGCTCCCACGAGCAGTACTTC. Its translation: CSTRAESSHEQYF.